The sequence of this T cell receptor (delta chain) was determined in a study of γδ T cells in repeated Plasmodium falciparum infection (dated by TCRdb to the early 2020s). With respect to the entire study: The natural-infection arm enrolled Malian children exposed to intense seasonal malaria transmission and compared the Malian children with Australian children matched for age and gender. Four controlled human malaria infections were administered to a few malaria-naive U.S. adults over around 600 days by bites from P. falciparum NF54-infected Anopheles stephensi mosquitoes. Samples from controlled-infection subjects were taken at baseline, just before selected infections, and 21 days after each infection. Malian gammadelta TCR repertoires were analysed cross-sectionally during no-transmission periods and longitudinally across acute febrile malaria episodes. Using both natural infection in Mali and controlled human malaria infection, the study looked at the way repeated Plasmodium falciparum infection shapes the human gammadelta T cell repertoire.

Library preparation employed multiplex PCR. Sequencing took place on an Illumina MiSeq. Every sorted gammadelta T cell sample had both its TCR gamma (TRG) and TCR delta (TRD) chains sequenced. The published analysis was carried out like this. The repertoire analyses drew on clonotype tree plots, the accumulated frequency of the top 20 clonotypes, and diversity index (DI) and D75 metrics. Identical DNA sequences were merged into single rows after TCRdb reprocessed the public reads with CATT. TCRdb, rather than the study authors, made the V and J calls. This sample gives roughly 93,000 delta-chain clones in total; roughly 1.4% of them show up just once. The ten largest clones represent 8.5% to 10% of the sample. Between the V and J ends, shortened by 5 bases and 4 bases respectively, the junction contains 35 bases. The CDR3 starts with the cysteine, ends with the phenylalanine, and has 21 residues. This entry keeps only the CDR3 DNA: 63 bases, framed from base 1. Sequences TSWWSYY (CDR1) and QGS (CDR2) are obtained from the germline V gene.

Overall study results and their limits: Compared with the repertoires of Australian children, the Vdelta2-negative gammadelta TCR repertoires of Malian children appeared more clonally expanded, less diverse and less shared. The controlled-infection cohort was small, limiting analysis of inter-individual variability in gammadelta T cell responses. Generalizability was limited because the Malian cohort was drawn from a small rural village of predominantly one ethnic group. Repeated controlled infections appeared to drive waves of new clonotype selection in Vdelta2-negative, largely Vdelta1+, gammadelta TCR repertoires. Across time and infection, the Vgamma9/Vdelta2+ TCR repertoires showed a highly stable polyclonal makeup, with many TCRgamma sequences overlapping between individuals.

This clone has only a few counts. The antigen it binds to is not known. This DNA's translation differs at residue 16 from TCRdb's protein, which comes from a much larger clone; a read error is likely, and the protein shown is translated from the DNA. Vgamma9/Vdelta2+ and Vdelta2-negative gammadelta T cell populations were flow-sorted from peripheral blood mononuclear cells for bulk TCR repertoire analysis. The TCR was taken from a pool of human donors (malaria-infected and uninfected, not separated). Specimen: gamma-delta T cells from blood. The sequence joins TRDV1 to TRDJ1; the D segment could be TRDD3, given 6 matching bases. TCRdb does not report a J gene; here it was assigned by matching the DNA to germline references. The CDR3 region: CALGPRRPRLRRLGGVDKLIF. The DNA sequence is TGTGCTCTTGGGCCCAGGCGGCCTCGACTCCGGCGACTGGGAGGTGTCGATAAACTCATCTTT.